This note documents a single T cell receptor beta chain sequence. It has no known antigen specificity. Base qualities are not provided; no much larger clone lies one nucleotide away. Healthy HIV-negative adults with no recently reported acute infections or vaccinations were included as donors. Only Caucasian adults living in Nashville, Tennessee, USA were represented among the donors. For unsorted samples, 75 million to 100 million PBMCs were counted and genomic DNA was extracted with the QIAamp DNA Blood Mini kit. Blood was obtained by leukapheresis, after which PBMCs were separated by Ficoll-Histopaque density gradient centrifugation and cryopreserved in liquid nitrogen vapor phase. TCR CDR3 regions were amplified from genomic DNA by multiplex PCR using the deep immunoSEQ assay. For each cell subset, the extracted genomic DNA was distributed evenly across all wells of several immunoSEQ 96-well plates, and each plate served as one replicate. Each replicate PCR for unsorted PBMC received 300 to 350 ng genomic DNA, equal to approximately 29,000 T cell genomes. Genomic DNA from unsorted PBMC was sequenced over ten immunoSEQ deep assay plates. Purified libraries were quantified with a Qubit 3.0 fluorometer, sized on a Bioanalyzer 2100, and re-quantified with the KAPA Library Quantification kit. Every immunoSEQ 96-well plate was sequenced on a dedicated single-read 150-cycle Illumina NextSeq 550 flow cell. On the study's bioinformatics: Because the immunoSEQ output held only junctional sequences and lacked quality scores, the filtering could not match the filtering applied to full-length reads. Sequences were annotated with PyIR, a Python wrapper for IgBLAST v1.9, and V/J genes and CDR3 were assigned using IMGT germline references. Reads with weak V/J assignments (E-value above 1e-6), missing CDR3, stop codons, out-of-frame junctions, or ambiguous translated residues were removed. V3J clonotypes were defined by identical inferred V gene, J gene, and CDR3 amino acid sequence. Percentage overlap between repertoires was calculated by dividing the number of shared unique clonotypes by the size of the smaller repertoire. RTK rarefaction, the Chao1 estimator, and Recon v2.1 estimates of unobserved clonotypes were used to assess repertoire richness. The immuneACCESS repertoire file appears here via TCRdb, limited to in-frame rearrangements. These files lack a portion of the clones; in checked studies, under half of the deficit traces to unresolved V genes, and the cause of the others is not known. That table gives V, J and clone size, and the DNA gave D and trimming. This sample lists around 500,000 clones; roughly 80% were detected once. About an eighth of the sample lies in the top ten.

The sample originates from a study of shared clonotypes between healthy human individuals (dated by TCRdb to about 2020). In the study overall: The cohort included three men and a couple of women between 18 and 49 years of age. To estimate repertoire size and how much clonotypes are shared between individuals, the study performed deep sequencing of blood TCR repertoires from about five healthy adults. Different laboratories and diverse techniques were used to prepare libraries and sequence TCR repertoires, to increase sequencing depth and limit assay-specific biases. Between about 0.85 and 10 billion PBMCs per donor were obtained by leukapheresis. Overall results and qualifications from the work: Sampling was restricted to blood, and TCR repertoires in tissue are likely to differ from TCR repertoires in blood. Based on pairwise subsampling, the degree of clonotype sharing among donors was expected to be affected by sequencing depth. The small number of donors limited the genetic and exposure-history diversity represented.

The germline V gene encodes CDR1 SGHRS and CDR2 YFSETQ. For this chain, trimming is 5 bases at the V end and 7 bases at the J end, and the number of junction bases without a gene match is 8. The CDR3 measures 14 amino acids from cysteine to phenylalanine. Only CDR3 DNA is held: 42 bases, read in frame from base 1. The specimen sequenced was PBMCs. Recombination joined TRBV5-1 with TRBJ1-4, and TRBD1 matches 7 of the central bases. The clonotype originates from a woman aged 40 to 50 in good health. Some clones in this sample may be carry-over from other donors' samples. The CDR3 protein: CASSHQGDGEKLFF. The DNA reads as follows: TGCGCCAGCAGTCATCAGGGGGATGGTGAAAAACTGTTTTTT.